This TCR beta chain was identified during a study of T cell repertoires in cytomegalovirus infection. Overall study: A matching HLA type, together with CMV infection, was signaled by public TCR beta signatures. Findings and limits, study-wide: Cumulative public TCR beta family frequency identified carriers of CMV plus the relevant HLA. Predominance within the ex vivo response was attributable to HLA-C-restricted CMV-specific TCR beta clonotypes.

TCRdb processed the reads anew with MiXCR; each CDR3 protein has one entry. Of 150,000 to 200,000 distinct CDR3 sequences listed, 13% to 15% were seen once; the top ten hold 20% to 30%. This clonotype was seen repeatedly, ten times or more. Its antigen remains unknown. Germline CDR1 SGHTA, CDR2 FQGTGA. J gave up 2 bases and V 1 base, and 10 bases lay outside the gene matches. CDR3 length equals 18 residues. Source material: PBMCs. The chain recombines TRBV7-3 with TRBJ2-2, with TRBD1 identical over 7 bases. This clonotype was obtained from a human donor in good health (CMV status not recorded). Some clones in this sample may be carry-over from other donors' samples. In DNA form, the CDR3 reads TGTGCCAGCAGCTTAAGGCCCCAACAGGGGCGCAACACCGGGGAGCTGTTTTTT. Translating it yields CASSLRPQQGRNTGELFF.